This entry describes one T cell receptor beta chain. What it recognizes is unknown. The sample comes from a study of shared clonotypes between healthy human individuals. Study observations and caveats: Against clonotypes common to all four donors, non-shared ones had lower generation probabilities. In general, naive subsets displayed greater estimated richness than memory subsets did.

Authors' analysis steps: ImmunoSEQ only sent back junction sequences with no quality scores, so filtering was done differently. The table came from immunoSEQ multiplex PCR; TCRdb's copy has only in-frame clones and leaves some out. For V, J and clone size, that table is used; D and trimming come from the DNA. The sample has more than 2 million clones, 85% to 95% seen once. The CDR3 consists of 12 residues. The V gene's germline CDR1 is MNHNS and CDR2 SASEGT. V lost 8 bases, J lost 2 bases, and 8 bases lay in between. This TCR was sampled from a man aged 18-30 years in good health. V gene TRBV6-1 combines with J gene TRBJ2-3; D call uncertain. Sequences were obtained from naive CD4+ T cells sorted from blood. As to subset: CD45RA+ positively selected. The CDR3 bases are TGTGCCAGCGGCGGAATCACAGATACGCAGTATTTT. It specifies CASGGITDTQYF.